The 17 T cell receptor beta chains below were found in one sample sequenced in a study of blood T cell repertoires in COVID-19. The table came from immunoSEQ multiplex PCR; TCRdb's copy has only in-frame clones and leaves some out. The sample lists 370,000 or so clones, around 87% occurring once. Input material: PBMCs or T cells enriched from blood (not recorded which). The origin of the receptors is a man between 25 and 39 years old who had recovered from COVID-19.

This chain connects TRBV5-1 to TRBJ1-2, with 12 positions matching TRBD1. Trimming took 5 bases from V and 5 from J; bases not matched to a gene: 10. Germline V gene data show CDR1 as SGHRS and CDR2 as YFSETQ. The CDR3 contains 16 residues. In nucleotides, the CDR3 is TGCGCCAGCAGGAATACCGGGACAGGGGGCCTATATGGCTACACCTTC. Its translation is CASRNTGTGGLYGYTF.

V gene TRBV5-1 combines with J gene TRBJ2-7; D remains ambiguous. In germline, CDR1 is SGHRS, CDR2 YFSETQ. V was cut by 4 bases and J by 0 bases, with 11 bases left in between. The CDR3 runs 14 residues. The CDR3 sequence: CASSPPESSYEQYF. CDR3 nucleotide sequence: TGCGCCAGCAGCCCGCCTGAGAGCTCCTACGAGCAGTACTTC.

This clone was found once. V gene TRBV5-5 combines with J gene TRBJ1-2, with D hard to call. The V gene's germline CDR1 is SGHKS and CDR2 YYEKEE (reference sequence). Trimming cost V 5 bases and J 2 bases, with 10 bases left between them. This CDR3 is 13 amino acids long. In DNA, the CDR3 is TGTGCCAGCAGTTCAGACTACAACTATGGCTACACCTTC. Protein sequence: CASSSDYNYGYTF. The variable domain in full, with the rest retrieved from reference TRBV5-5 and TRBJ1-2, is DAGVTQSPTHLIKTRGQQVTLRCSPISGHKSVSWYQQVLGQGPQFIFQYYEKEERGRGNFPDRFSARQFPNYSSELNVNALLLGDSALYLCASSSDYNYGYTFGSGTRLTVV.

The chain carries TRBV6-5 and TRBJ2-7, with TRBD2 matching over 8 bases. V was clipped by 8 bases and J by 6 bases; unmatched bases: 12. This CDR3 region has 14 residues. Looked up from germline, CDR1 is MNHEY and CDR2 is SVGAGI. CDR3 sequence: CASSILGGGGEQYF. Here the CDR3 DNA reads TGTGCCAGCTCGATTCTCGGGGGGGGAGGCGAGCAGTACTTC.

The V gene is TRBV2, the J gene TRBJ1-2; D remains unclear. Trimming left V 3 bases short and J 2 bases short, with 4 bases between. Per germline, CDR1 SNHLY and CDR2 FYNNEI. The CDR3 consists of 12 residues. CDR3 in amino acids: CASSDQNYGYTF. The DNA for the CDR3 is TGTGCCAGCAGTGACCAGAACTATGGCTACACCTTC.

V usage is TRBV29-1 and J usage is TRBJ1-5, with unresolved D. Trimming pared 4 bases from V and 0 bases from J, leaving 7 bases between. The CDR3 sequence is 13 residues long. Germline V gene lookup returns CDR1 SQVTM and CDR2 ANQGSEA. CDR3 in amino acids: CSVGYNSNQPQHF. CDR3 bases: TGCAGCGTTGGGTACAATAGCAATCAGCCCCAGCATTTT.

The chain uses TRBV7-6 and TRBJ1-5; D gene uncertain. Trimming removed 5 bases from V and 5 bases from J, with 10 bases in between. Germline assignment: CDR1 SGHVS and CDR2 FNYEAQ. The CDR3 length is 13 residues. The CDR3 DNA sequence: TGTGCCAGCAGCCCCACCCGAGATCAGCCCCAGCATTTT. Its translation is CASSPTRDQPQHF.

This chain uses TRBV11-2 with TRBJ1-1, with 9 nucleotides matching TRBD1. The CDR3 contains 16 residues. Trimming removed 3 bases from V and 8 bases from J; junction bases left unmatched: 13. Germline V gene lookup returns CDR1 SGHAT and CDR2 FQNNGV. In DNA, the CDR3 is TGTGCCAGCAGCTTGCACCCGGGACAGGGAATAGGGGAAGCTTTCTTT. Residues: CASSLHPGQGIGEAFF.

This chain connects TRBV30 to TRBJ2-7; possibly TRBD1 for D (6 bases). The germline gives CDR1 GTSNPN, CDR2 SVGIG (reference sequence). The V end lost 0 bases, the J end lost 6 bases, and 12 bases lay between the germline ends. CDR3 length: 13 residues. CDR3 residues: CAWSVQGAGEQYF. In DNA form, the CDR3 reads TGTGCCTGGAGTGTACAGGGTGCCGGCGAGCAGTACTTC.

The chain joins TRBV6-4 to TRBJ1-4, with D uncertain. The V gene's germline CDR1 is MRHNA and CDR2 SNTAGT. This CDR3 has 12 amino acids. Trimming pared 9 bases from V and 7 bases from J, leaving 12 bases between. CDR3 residues: CARPHWAEKLFF. Here the CDR3 DNA reads TGTGCCAGACCCCATTGGGCTGAAAAACTGTTTTTT.

This chain links TRBV19 with TRBJ1-6; D is possibly TRBD1 (6 bases). Trimming removed 6 bases at V and 6 bases at J, with 6 bases between. The CDR3 covers 12 residues. Germline V gene data show CDR1 as LNHDA and CDR2 as SQIVND (reference sequence). The CDR3 region has the DNA TGTGCCAGTAGACAGGGTAATTCACCCCTCCACTTT. Translation: CASRQGNSPLHF.

The CDR3 bases are TGCGCCAGCAGCCAAGGAGGATTGGGTGCGGATACGCAGTATTTT. Translation: CASSQGGLGADTQYF. This chain links TRBV4-3 with TRBJ2-3; no clear D gene. The CDR3 loop spans 15 amino acids. CDR1 and CDR2 (germline): LGHNA, YSLEER. Trimming removed 1 base from V and 6 bases from J, with 14 bases in between.

The chain is built from TRBV5-1 and TRBJ2-5; possible D gene TRBD2, 5 bases. Per germline, CDR1 SGHRS and CDR2 YFSETQ. This CDR3 has 15 amino acids. Trimming shortened V by 0 bases and J by 3 bases, and 12 bases separated the two germline ends. This CDR3 reads CASSLASGTEETQYF. The CDR3 DNA reads as TGCGCCAGCAGCTTGGCGAGCGGTACTGAAGAGACCCAGTACTTC.

The DNA for the CDR3 is TGTGCCAGCAGCTCACAGACAGGGGAAGAGACCCAGTACTTC. It codes for CASSSQTGEETQYF. V usage is TRBV7-2 and J usage is TRBJ2-5; 8 bases align to TRBD1. Germline trimming cut 4 bases from V and 3 bases from J; bases unmatched to any gene: 4. This CDR3 comprises 14 residues. Germline values: CDR1 SGHTA, CDR2 FQGNSA. Using reference TRBV7-2 and TRBJ2-5 for the parts outside the CDR3, the full variable domain is GAGVSQSPSNKVTEKGKDVELRCDPISGHTALYWYRQSLGQGLEFLIYFQGNSAPDKSGLPSDRFSAERTGGSVSTLTIQRTQQEDSAVYLCASSSQTGEETQYFGPGTRLLVL.

J is TRBJ2-5 and V is TRBV25-1; D is unresolved. Germline V CDR1 and CDR2: MGHDK, SYGVNS. The CDR3 sequence is 13 residues long. The germline V and J ends were trimmed by 1 base and 4 bases, with 7 bases remaining between them. CDR3 nucleotide sequence: TGTGCCAGCAGTGAATTTGGCCTAGAGACCCAGTACTTC. Encoded protein: CASSEFGLETQYF.

This chain uses TRBV12-3 or TRBV12-4 with TRBJ2-1, with D possibly TRBD1 on 6 matching bases. This CDR3 has 13 residues. The ends were cut back, 11 bases at V and 3 bases at J, with 14 bases in the middle. Written as DNA, the CDR3 is TGTGCCGTACAGGGACAATTCTACAATGAGCAGTTCTTC. Translation: CAVQGQFYNEQFF.

The rearrangement uses TRBV11-1 and TRBJ1-2, with D possibly TRBD1 on 5 matching bases. V lost 1 base and J 4 bases, leaving 10 bases between the germline ends. Germline assignment: CDR1 SGHAT and CDR2 FQDESV (reference sequence). This CDR3 has 14 amino acids. The CDR3 region has the DNA TGTGCCAGCAGCTTAGGGGGCTTGGGCTATGGCTACACCTTC. Its translation is CASSLGGLGYGYTF.